Below, 19 T cell receptor beta chains from the same sample are listed, as sequenced in a study of glioma-infiltrating T cells listed by TCRdb under 2016. TCRdb shows the sequencer as Illumina MiSeq. TCR alpha and beta CDR3 regions were amplified with the iRepertoire nested amplicon-rescue multiplex PCR (arm-PCR) platform from RNA. Clones were called with MiXCR by TCRdb after fastp trimmed the public reads at Q25, and only in-frame beta chains were retained. Rows matching on CDR3 protein sequence are summarized as one entry with the most common DNA and genes. In this sample the table shows more than 110,000 distinct CDR3 sequences, 35% to 50% of which occur a single time. About a fifth of the sample lies in the top ten. The sample comprised glioma tissue, nonneoplastic brain tissue, or PBMCs (not recorded which). These receptors were obtained from a human donor with low-grade glioma or glioblastoma, undergoing nonglioma brain surgery, or in good health (not recorded which).

The chain uses TRBV27 and TRBJ2-1; D possibly uses TRBD1 or TRBD2 (5 bases each). Germline V gene data show CDR1 as MNHEY and CDR2 as SMNVEV (reference sequence). V lost 5 bases to trimming and J lost 7 bases, with 27 bases between them. CDR3 length: 18 residues. As DNA, the CDR3 is TGTGCCAGCAGTCTCATACGAATGCCGTCTCAGGGAGATAATGAGCAGTTCTTC. Its protein is CASSLIRMPSQGDNEQFF.

The chain recombines TRBV28 with TRBJ1-2, with a weak D call TRBD1 (5 bases). The CDR3 is made up of 12 amino acids. V was trimmed by 7 bases and J by 2 bases, leaving 8 bases between them. Germline values: CDR1 MDHEN, CDR2 SYDVKM. The CDR3 nucleotides read TGTGCCAGCATGGACACCAACTATGGCTACACCTTC. Translation: CASMDTNYGYTF.

CDR3: CASSESGTVTDTQYF. In nucleotides, the CDR3 is TGTGCCAGCAGCGAGAGCGGGACGGTGACAGATACGCAGTATTTT. This chain connects TRBV9 to TRBJ2-3, with 7 bases matching TRBD2. The V and J ends lost 3 bases and 3 bases, in that order; junction bases with no gene match: 7. CDR3 length equals 15 residues. Germline CDR1 is SGDLS and CDR2 is YYNGEE. The full variable domain, rest sourced from reference TRBV9 and TRBJ2-3, is DSGVTQTPKHLITATGQRVTLRCSPRSGDLSVYWYQQSLDQGLQFLIQYYNGEERAKGNILERFSAQQFPDLHSELNLSSLELGDSALYFCASSESGTVTDTQYFGPGTRLTVL.

CDR3: CSAYGQGMGETQYF. CDR3 nucleotide sequence: TGCAGTGCTTATGGACAGGGGATGGGAGAGACCCAGTACTTC. The genes are TRBV20-1 and TRBJ2-5, with TRBD1 identical over 9 bases. CDR3 length: 14 residues. Losses at the gene ends were 5 bases for V and 4 bases for J; bases not matched to a gene: 8. Germline V gene data show CDR1 as DFQATT and CDR2 as SNEGSKA (reference sequence).

V and J are TRBV6-2 or TRBV6-3 and TRBJ2-7; the D gene is possibly TRBD2 (6 bases). CDR3 length: 14 residues. V was shortened by 7 bases and J by 7 bases, with 20 bases between the two germline ends. Germline values: CDR1 MNHEY, CDR2 SVGEGT. CDR3 sequence: CASTGRDWKFEQYF. The CDR3 DNA sequence: TGTGCCAGCACCGGCCGGGACTGGAAGTTTGAGCAGTACTTC.

The chain uses TRBV12-3 or TRBV12-4 and TRBJ1-6; 7 positions match TRBD1. The CDR3 is 14 amino acids. V was pared by 3 bases and J by 8 bases, with 4 bases of the junction left unmatched. DNA for the CDR3: TGTGCCAGCAGTTTCCCGACAGGGTATTCACCCCTCCACTTT. It translates to CASSFPTGYSPLHF.

This clonotype has only a few counts. The chain couples TRBV6-2 or TRBV6-3 to TRBJ1-1; D gene unclear. Germline CDR1 reads MNHEY; CDR2 reads SVGEGT. Trimming cost V 6 bases and J 1 base, with 6 bases left between them. The CDR3 is made up of 12 amino acids. CDR3 region: CASRDPNTEAFF. The CDR3 DNA is TGTGCCAGCAGGGACCCGAACACTGAAGCTTTCTTT.

This clonotype was counted a single time. The gene calls are TRBV28 and TRBJ1-1; D not certain. V lost 8 bases and J lost 1, with 17 bases in between. This CDR3 comprises 15 residues. CDR1 and CDR2 (germline): MDHEN, SYDVKM. DNA of the CDR3: TGTGCCAGCGGAGGAAGTGGTCCGACGAACACTGAAGCTTTCTTT. This gives the protein CASGGSGPTNTEAFF.

Many counts were recorded for this clonotype. J is TRBJ2-5 and V is TRBV6-1, with D uncertain. This CDR3 has 13 amino acids. CDR1 MNHNS and CDR2 SASEGT come from the germline V gene. V lost 11 bases, J lost 4 bases, and 17 bases lay in between. For the CDR3, the DNA is TGTGCCGCCAGCCCCGGGTTAGGAGAGACCCAGTACTTC. It translates to CAASPGLGETQYF.

Remarks on this clonotype: The junction departs from germline at one end; a sequencing error may be responsible. The CDR3 sequence: CSAQGQGHSPVHF. In nucleotides, the CDR3 is TGCAGTGCACAGGGACAGGGCCATTCACCCGTCCACTTT. The V gene is TRBV20-1, the J gene TRBJ1-6; 9 bases are a match to TRBD1. This CDR3 spans 13 amino acids. Germline loops: CDR1 DFQATT, CDR2 SNEGSKA (reference sequence).

The chain links TRBV14 to TRBJ2-7, with TRBD1 matching 9 bases. The CDR3 runs to 15 residues. The J segment lost 1 base and the V segment lost 5 bases, leaving 6 bases of the junction unmatched. Germline loops: CDR1 SGHDN, CDR2 FVKESK. The CDR3 is CASSRDRVGSYEQYF. The CDR3 DNA sequence: TGTGCCAGCAGCAGGGACAGGGTCGGATCCTACGAGCAGTACTTC.

The chain recombines TRBV28 with TRBJ1-3; D unresolved. Germline V gene sequence: CDR1 MDHEN, CDR2 SYDVKM. This CDR3 has 17 residues. V gave up 2 bases and J gave up 4 bases, with 18 bases separating them. In nucleotides, the CDR3 is TGTGCCAGCAGTTTAGATTCGGCCGGGCCACAAGGAAACACCATATATTTT. Translation gives CASSLDSAGPQGNTIYF.

This clonotype was counted only a few times. This rearrangement joins TRBV6-2 or TRBV6-3 to TRBJ2-1; TRBD2 aligns across 14 bases. CDR3 length: 15 residues. Trimming cost V 1 base and J 7 bases; bases outside gene matches: 0. Germline CDR1 is MNHEY and CDR2 is SVGEGT. As DNA, the CDR3 is TGTGCCAGCAGTTACTGGACTAGCGGGAGGAATGAGCAGTTCTTC. Amino acids: CASSYWTSGRNEQFF.

The rearrangement links TRBV6-2 or TRBV6-3 to TRBJ1-5; perhaps TRBD1 as D (5 bases). Trimming took off 4 bases at V and 7 bases at J, with 14 bases between the two ends. This CDR3 is 14 amino acids long. In germline, CDR1 is MNHEY, CDR2 SVGEGT. DNA for the CDR3: TGTGCCAGCAGTTCTGAGGGGATAAGACAGCCCCAGCATTTT. Encoded protein: CASSSEGIRQPQHF.

This clonotype has just a few counts. The CDR3: CASSPLRTGTVETQYF. In nucleotides, the CDR3 is TGTGCCAGCAGTCCACTTCGGACAGGGACCGTAGAGACCCAGTACTTC. This chain uses TRBV28 with TRBJ2-5; TRBD1 aligns across 8 bases. V shed 5 bases and J 4 bases; nucleotides not matched to a gene: 12. Germline loops: CDR1 MDHEN, CDR2 SYDVKM. The CDR3 consists of 16 residues.

The chain couples TRBV2 to TRBJ1-6, with D hard to call. Looked up from germline, CDR1 is SNHLY and CDR2 is FYNNEI. This CDR3 contains 17 residues. V was shortened by 0 bases and J by 6 bases, with 15 bases between the two germline ends. CDR3 sequence: CASSEAFNAGANSPLHF. The CDR3 DNA is TGTGCCAGCAGTGAAGCGTTTAATGCAGGCGCTAATTCACCCCTCCACTTT.

This clonotype has more than one count but fewer than ten. The V and J genes are TRBV7-2 and TRBJ1-6; D uncertain. Germline lookup yields CDR1 SGHTA and CDR2 FQGNSA. Trimming cost V 5 bases and J 10 bases, with 18 bases left between them. This CDR3 has 15 residues. CDR3 amino acids: CASSPPGSVRSPLHF. The CDR3 DNA follows: TGTGCCAGCAGCCCCCCCGGGTCGGTTCGGTCACCCCTCCACTTT.

With regard to this clonotype: A much larger clone lies one base from this, so it may be a read error. This chain uses TRBV6-2 or TRBV6-3 with TRBJ2-3; perhaps TRBD1 as D (7 bases). V was pared by 7 bases and J by 2 bases, with 16 bases between. Germline-derived CDR1 and CDR2 are MNHEY and SVGEGT. CDR3 size: 15 residues. The CDR3 bases are TGTGCCAGCAATCAACAGGGGAGGCTCACAGATACGCAGTATTTT. It translates to CASNQQGRLTDTQYF.

J is TRBJ2-5 and V is TRBV20-1; a weak D match, TRBD1 (5 bases). The CDR3 runs to 12 residues. V lost 0 bases and J lost 7, with 9 bases in between. CDR1 and CDR2 (germline): DFQATT, SNEGSKA (reference sequence). In DNA, the CDR3 is TGCAGTGCTAGAGAGGGGCTGGGGACCCAGTACTTC. Translating it yields CSAREGLGTQYF.